These T cell receptor beta chains were read from a single sample in a study of blood T cells in healthy people across ages. TCRdb recomputed calls from the 5' RACE reads with MiXCR, one row per CDR3 protein. Of around 1,500,000 distinct CDR3 sequences in the sample, 28% were seen once. The sequenced sample was blood. These TCRs come from a woman under 40 in good health. CDR3s include the opening cysteine and the closing phenylalanine or tryptophan. Each record gives: V gene, D gene, clone size, J gene, CDR3 DNA, CDR3 protein. D genes are given only for firm matches. The listing skips clone size in some rows; elsewhere it reads once, few, many or a size class.

>TRBV5-1|NA|few|TRBJ2-4
TGCGCCAGCAGCGGAGACATCAACAGACTAGGGATGAACATTCAGTACTTC
CASSGDINRLGMNIQYF
>TRBV11-2|NA|few|TRBJ2-1
TGTGCCAGCAGCCTCCCCGTTGCGGGCGGGGACGACAATGAGCAGTTCTTC
CASSLPVAGGDDNEQFF
>TRBV29-1|NA|many|TRBJ2-7
TGCAGCGCCCAACTCAGGGACCGCTACGAGCAGTACTTC
CSAQLRDRYEQYF
>TRBV20-1|TRBD2|NA|TRBJ2-7
TGCAGTGCTAATAGCGGGACTTTTTCCTACGAGCAGTACTTC
CSANSGTFSYEQYF
>TRBV11-3|NA|few|TRBJ2-1
TGTGCCAGCAGCAAGGAAGCGGGCTCCTACAATGAGCAGTTCTTC
CASSKEAGSYNEQFF
>TRBV28|TRBD1|NA|TRBJ1-6
TGTGCCAGCAGTTTACCGCCGGGACAGCAAAATTCACCCCTCCACTTT
CASSLPPGQQNSPLHF
>TRBV28|NA|many|TRBJ2-7
TGTGCCAGCGTAAATGGGCCCTACGAGCAGTACTTC
CASVNGPYEQYF
>TRBV12-3/TRBV12-4|TRBD1|few|TRBJ2-1
TGTGCCAGCACCCAAAGCACTACGAAGGGGGCATCGAATGAGCAGTTCTTC
CASTQSTTKGASNEQFF
>TRBV20-1|NA|NA|TRBJ2-2
TGCAGTGCGGAGGGGGCGAACACCGGGGAGCGGTTTTTT
CSAEGANTGERFF
>TRBV6-2/TRBV6-3|TRBD1|few|TRBJ1-5
TGTGCCAGCCGGACCGACAGGGGCGGCCAGCCCCAGCATTTT
CASRTDRGGQPQHF
>TRBV6-5|NA|many|TRBJ1-1
TGTGCCAGCAGCCAACTACTACAGGCTCCTGAAGCTTTCTTT
CASSQLLQAPEAFF
>TRBV5-1|TRBD2|few|TRBJ2-1
TGCGCCAGCAGACTGGAATCTAGCGGTTACAATGAGCAGTTCTTC
CASRLESSGYNEQFF
>TRBV12-3/TRBV12-4|TRBD1|few|TRBJ2-5
TGTGCCAGCAGCTCGACAGGGGATCCTGGGGAGACCCAGTACTTC
CASSSTGDPGETQYF
>TRBV9|NA|NA|TRBJ2-7
TGTGCCAGCAGCGTCGGTTCCTTTCCTCGCAGAGGCGAGCAGTACTTC
CASSVGSFPRRGEQYF
>TRBV7-2|TRBD2|few|TRBJ2-5
TGTGCCAGCAGCTTAGATCGGCTAGCGGGAGCGCGGTACTTC
CASSLDRLAGARYF
>TRBV12-3/TRBV12-4|TRBD1|NA|TRBJ1-6
TGTGCCAGCAGTCATGGGGGACAGGGGGCCGGTAGGAGATCACCCCTCCACTTT
CASSHGGQGAGRRSPLHF
>TRBV10-3|TRBD2|NA|TRBJ2-7
TGTGCCACCACGAACCCTACTAGCGGGAGTGGGTACGAGCAGTACTTC
CATTNPTSGSGYEQYF
>TRBV15|NA|many|TRBJ2-7
TGTGCCACCAGCAGAGATGGTTACGAGCAGTACTTC
CATSRDGYEQYF
>TRBV14|NA|few|TRBJ2-1
TGTGCCAGCAGCCAAGGGCTACAGCAGCCAGCGGCCTACAATGAGCAGTTCTTC
CASSQGLQQPAAYNEQFF
>TRBV5-5|NA|few|TRBJ1-5
TGTGCCAGCAGCTTGACGAGTCCGGCTAGCAATCAGCCCCAGCATTTT
CASSLTSPASNQPQHF
>TRBV6-2/TRBV6-3|NA|NA|TRBJ2-2
TGTGCCAGCAGCGCAGGGCCCCTTTCCGGGGAGCTGTTTTTT
CASSAGPLSGELFF
>TRBV5-1|NA|once|TRBJ2-2
TGCGCCAGCAACTTCAACACCGGGGAGCCGTTTTTT
CASNFNTGEPFF
>TRBV21-1|NA|NA|TRBJ2-3
TGTGCCAGCCCGCAACAGAACGCTAGCACAGATACGCAGTATTTT
CASPQQNASTDTQYF
>TRBV5-4|TRBD2|few|TRBJ2-7
TGTGCCAGCAGCTTGGCGGGAGGAAGGAACTACGAGCAGTACTTC
CASSLAGGRNYEQYF
>TRBV3-1|TRBD2|NA|TRBJ2-7
TGTGCCAGCAGCCAAGAATGGAGCGGGGGACCATCCTACGAGCAGTACTTC
CASSQEWSGGPSYEQYF
>TRBV5-5|TRBD2|NA|TRBJ2-1
TGTGCCAGCACTTGGCTAGCGGGAGGGTGGAATGAGCAGTTCTTC
CASTWLAGGWNEQFF
>TRBV12-3/TRBV12-4|NA|many|TRBJ1-2
TGTGCCACGACTAACCTCCGGGGCCACTATGGCTACACCTTC
CATTNLRGHYGYTF
>TRBV5-1|NA|NA|TRBJ1-4
TGCGCCAGCAGCTTGGGGGGGATGCATAATGAAAAACTGTTTTTT
CASSLGGMHNEKLFF
>TRBV5-5|NA|few|TRBJ2-5
TGTGCCAGCAGCTCCCCCGTTGGGACAAGGGAGACCCAGTACTTC
CASSSPVGTRETQYF
>TRBV3-1|NA|NA|TRBJ2-7
TGTGCCAACAGCCTTGGTACAGGGGAGCAGTACTTC
CANSLGTGEQYF
>TRBV12-3/TRBV12-4|NA|NA|TRBJ2-3
TGTGCCAGCAGTTTAGCGTTCGCAGCAGATACGCAGTATTTT
CASSLAFAADTQYF
>TRBV5-1|NA|NA|TRBJ2-1
TGCGCCAGCAGCTCGGGCCCAACGGAGCAGTTCTTC
CASSSGPTEQFF
>TRBV28|TRBD1|NA|TRBJ2-7
TGTGCCAGCGGAACCGGGACAGAGTCCTACGAGCAGTACTTC
CASGTGTESYEQYF
>TRBV20-1|TRBD2|NA|TRBJ2-1
TGCAGTGCTAGAGCTCTTTCCGCGGGGGTGGTTAATGAGCAGTTCTTC
CSARALSAGVVNEQFF
>TRBV7-9|TRBD1|NA|TRBJ2-7
TGTGCCAGCAGCTTAAGCCTGTGGGGACAGGGACGTGAGCAGTACTTC
CASSLSLWGQGREQYF
>TRBV18|NA|few|TRBJ1-5
TGTGCCAGCTCACCCTTTAGCTCCGATCAGCCCCAGCATTTT
CASSPFSSDQPQHF
>TRBV3-1|TRBD2|few|TRBJ2-1
TGTGCCAGCAGCCAAGACCAGCGGGGCCGAAATGAGCAGTTCTTC
CASSQDQRGRNEQFF
>TRBV7-2|NA|many|TRBJ2-4
TGTGCCAGCAGCTTAGGATCACAGGGCAAAAACATTCAGTACTTC
CASSLGSQGKNIQYF
>TRBV3-1|NA|NA|TRBJ2-5
TGTGCCAGCAGCCAAGCTTCGAGCGGGCAACAAGAGACCCAGTACTTC
CASSQASSGQQETQYF
>TRBV30|NA|few|TRBJ2-1
TGTGCCTGGAGTGCCCCCCCTAGTACCTACAATGAGCAGTTCTTC
CAWSAPPSTYNEQFF
>TRBV27|NA|NA|TRBJ1-6
TGTGCCAGCAGCCCCAGGGATTCACCCATCCACTTT
CASSPRDSPIHF
>TRBV10-3|TRBD2|NA|TRBJ2-1
TGTGCCATCAGCCCGACCGGGACTAGCGGGATTCGTTCCAATGAGCAGTTCTTC
CAISPTGTSGIRSNEQFF
>TRBV6-6|NA|NA|TRBJ1-4
TGTGCCAGCAGGGACGGGGGGGCGACTAATGAAAAACTGTTTTTT
CASRDGGATNEKLFF
>TRBV10-2|NA|NA|TRBJ2-1
TGCGCCAGCACGGGCGGGAAGGTGAGCTCCTACAATGAGCAGTTCTTC
CASTGGKVSSYNEQFF
>TRBV5-1|TRBD2|many|TRBJ2-5
TGCGCCAGCAGCCGTACTAGCGGAGGGGGAGAAGAGACCCAGTACTTC
CASSRTSGGGEETQYF
>TRBV7-9|NA|few|TRBJ2-7
TGTGCCAGCAGCTCCGGGACCGATCCTTTCGAGCAGTACTTC
CASSSGTDPFEQYF
>TRBV7-2|TRBD1|few|TRBJ1-4
TGTGCCAGCAGTCCTCAGGACAGGGAACCATACGGGAAACTGTTTTTT
CASSPQDREPYGKLFF
>TRBV2|TRBD2|NA|TRBJ2-7
TGTGCCAGCAGTGTCGGGAGCGGGGGGGCAAACGAGCAGTACTTC
CASSVGSGGANEQYF
>TRBV6-6|NA|few|TRBJ2-7
TGTGCCAGCAGTTACTCTAGAGGGGACCACGAGCAGTACTTC
CASSYSRGDHEQYF
>TRBV5-1|NA|few|TRBJ2-3
TGCGCCAGCAGAATGACCGGGACGACCATTCGCACAGATACGCAGTATTTT
CASRMTGTTIRTDTQYF
>TRBV12-3/TRBV12-4|TRBD1|NA|TRBJ2-7
TGTGCCAGCAGTCCTAACCGGGTCAGACAGGGGTCCTCCTACGAGCAGTACTTC
CASSPNRVRQGSSYEQYF
>TRBV9|NA|few|TRBJ2-3
TGTGCCAGCAGCGTCCGGGACTGGAAGGCAGATACGCAGTATTTT
CASSVRDWKADTQYF
>TRBV11-3|NA|NA|TRBJ2-1
TGTGCCAGCTCAGGGGGCGCGGGAGTTACTAAAAGTTCCTACAATGAGCAGTTCTTC
CASSGGAGVTKSSYNEQFF
>TRBV7-2|TRBD2|NA|TRBJ2-3
TGTGCCAGCAGCCTCTACGGACTAGCGGGGACAGATACGCAGTATTTT
CASSLYGLAGTDTQYF
>TRBV15|NA|few|TRBJ1-5
TGTGCCACCAGTGACAGGTACCAGCCCCAGCATTTT
CATSDRYQPQHF
>TRBV5-1|TRBD1|few|TRBJ2-3
TGCGCCAGCATGGCAGGGGGCAATACAGATACGCAGTATTTT
CASMAGGNTDTQYF
>TRBV20-1|NA|NA|TRBJ1-5
TGCAGTGCTACCCGAGGGGGGGGCAACGCCGGTCAGCCCCAGCATTTT
CSATRGGGNAGQPQHF